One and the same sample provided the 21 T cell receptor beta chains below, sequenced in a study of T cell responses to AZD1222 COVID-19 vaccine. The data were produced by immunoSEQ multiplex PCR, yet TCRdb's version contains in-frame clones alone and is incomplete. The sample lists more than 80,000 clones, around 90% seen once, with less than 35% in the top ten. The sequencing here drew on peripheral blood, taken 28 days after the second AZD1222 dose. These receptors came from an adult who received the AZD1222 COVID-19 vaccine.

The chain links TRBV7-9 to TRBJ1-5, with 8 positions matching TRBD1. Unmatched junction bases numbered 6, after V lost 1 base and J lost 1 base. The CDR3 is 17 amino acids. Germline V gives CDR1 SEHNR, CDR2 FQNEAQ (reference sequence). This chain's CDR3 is CASSLGAGGWSNQPQHF. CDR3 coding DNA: TGTGCCAGCAGCTTAGGGGCAGGGGGCTGGAGCAATCAGCCCCAGCATTTT.

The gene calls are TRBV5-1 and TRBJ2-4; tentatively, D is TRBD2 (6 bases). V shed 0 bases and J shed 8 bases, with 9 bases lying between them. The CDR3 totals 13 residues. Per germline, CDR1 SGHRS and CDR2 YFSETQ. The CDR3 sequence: CASSLVGEDIQYF. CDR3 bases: TGCGCCAGCAGCTTGGTAGGGGAGGACATTCAGTACTTC.

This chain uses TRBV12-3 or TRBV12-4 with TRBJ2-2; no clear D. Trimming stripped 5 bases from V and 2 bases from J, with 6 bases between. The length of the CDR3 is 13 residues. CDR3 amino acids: CASSLHNTGELFF. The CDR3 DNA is TGTGCCAGCAGTCTGCATAACACCGGGGAGCTGTTTTTT.

The CDR3 coding sequence is TGCAGCGTCCAGGGACAGGGAACCACCGGGGAGCTGTTTTTT. This encodes CSVQGQGTTGELFF. This rearrangement joins TRBV29-1 to TRBJ2-2, with 9 bases matching TRBD1. Germline CDR1 SQVTM, CDR2 ANQGSEA. V lost 6 bases and J lost 4; bases outside the gene matches: 6. The CDR3 spans 14 residues.

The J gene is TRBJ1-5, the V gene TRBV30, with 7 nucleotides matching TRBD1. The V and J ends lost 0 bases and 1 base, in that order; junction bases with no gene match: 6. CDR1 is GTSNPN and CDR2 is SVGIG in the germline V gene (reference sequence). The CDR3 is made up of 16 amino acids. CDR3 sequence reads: CAWSVLGGESNQPQHF. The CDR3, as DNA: TGTGCCTGGAGTGTACTAGGGGGCGAGAGCAATCAGCCCCAGCATTTT.

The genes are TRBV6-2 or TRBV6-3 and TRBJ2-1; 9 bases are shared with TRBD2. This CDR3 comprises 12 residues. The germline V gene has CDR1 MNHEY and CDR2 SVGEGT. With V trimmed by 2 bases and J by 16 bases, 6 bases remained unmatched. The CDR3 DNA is TGTGCCAGCAGTTACGGGACTAGCCGCGACTTCTTC. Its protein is CASSYGTSRDFF.

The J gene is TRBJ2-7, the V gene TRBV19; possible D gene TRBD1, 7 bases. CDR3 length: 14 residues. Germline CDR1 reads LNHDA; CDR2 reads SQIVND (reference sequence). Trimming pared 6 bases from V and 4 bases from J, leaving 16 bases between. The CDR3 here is CASSRQGGGYEQYF. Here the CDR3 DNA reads TGTGCCAGTAGCAGACAGGGAGGAGGATACGAGCAGTACTTC.

CDR3 amino acids: CASTQSSLSGELFF. As DNA, the CDR3 is TGTGCCAGCACCCAGAGCAGTTTGAGCGGGGAGCTGTTTTTT. The V call is TRBV7-6, the J call TRBJ2-2, with D uncertain. CDR3 size: 14 residues. Germline loops: CDR1 SGHVS, CDR2 FNYEAQ. Trimming removed 7 bases from V and 7 bases from J, with 16 bases in between.

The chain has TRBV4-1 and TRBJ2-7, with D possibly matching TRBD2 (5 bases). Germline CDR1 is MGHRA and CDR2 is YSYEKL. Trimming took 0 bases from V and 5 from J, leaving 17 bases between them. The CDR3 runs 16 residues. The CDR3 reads CASSQERVSTPDEQYF. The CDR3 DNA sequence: TGCGCCAGCAGCCAAGAGAGGGTATCTACTCCGGACGAGCAGTACTTC.

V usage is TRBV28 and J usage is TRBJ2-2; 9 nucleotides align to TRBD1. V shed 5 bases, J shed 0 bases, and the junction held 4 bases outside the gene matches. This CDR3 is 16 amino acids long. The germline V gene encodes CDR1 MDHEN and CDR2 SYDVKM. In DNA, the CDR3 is TGTGCCAGCAGTCCCGGGACAGGGCCGAACACCGGGGAGCTGTTTTTT. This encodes CASSPGTGPNTGELFF.

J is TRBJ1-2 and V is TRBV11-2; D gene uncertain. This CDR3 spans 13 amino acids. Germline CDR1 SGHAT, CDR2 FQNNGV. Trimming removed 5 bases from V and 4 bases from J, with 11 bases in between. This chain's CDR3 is CASSTTSRYGYTF. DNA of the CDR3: TGTGCCAGCAGCACGACTTCTCGCTATGGCTACACCTTC.

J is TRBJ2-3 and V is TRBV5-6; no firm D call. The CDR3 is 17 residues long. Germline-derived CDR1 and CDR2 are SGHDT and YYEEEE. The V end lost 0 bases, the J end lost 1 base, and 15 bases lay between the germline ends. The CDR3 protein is CASSLASSPWGTDTQYF. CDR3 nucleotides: TGTGCCAGCAGCTTGGCCTCCTCCCCATGGGGCACAGATACGCAGTATTTT.

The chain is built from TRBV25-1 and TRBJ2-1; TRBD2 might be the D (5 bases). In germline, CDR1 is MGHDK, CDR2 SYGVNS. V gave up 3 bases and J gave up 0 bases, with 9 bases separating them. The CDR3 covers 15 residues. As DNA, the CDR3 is TGTGCCAGCAGTGAGCGGGTAAGCTCCTACAATGAGCAGTTCTTC. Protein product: CASSERVSSYNEQFF.

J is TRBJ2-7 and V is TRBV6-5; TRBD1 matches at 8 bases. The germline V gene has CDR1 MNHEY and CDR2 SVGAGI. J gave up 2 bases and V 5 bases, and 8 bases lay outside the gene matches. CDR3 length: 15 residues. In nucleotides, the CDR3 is TGTGCCAGCAGTCGGGACAGGTTGTTCACCTACGAGCAGTACTTC. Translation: CASSRDRLFTYEQYF.

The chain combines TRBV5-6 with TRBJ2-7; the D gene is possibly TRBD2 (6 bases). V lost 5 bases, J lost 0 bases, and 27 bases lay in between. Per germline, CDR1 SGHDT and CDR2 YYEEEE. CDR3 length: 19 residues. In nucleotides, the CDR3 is TGTGCCAGCAGGCTCAGGATGGACGGACGGACTACAAGCTCCTACGAGCAGTACTTC. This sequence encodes CASRLRMDGRTTSSYEQYF. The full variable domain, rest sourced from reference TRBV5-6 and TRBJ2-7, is DAGVTQSPTHLIKTRGQQVTLRCSPKSGHDTVSWYQQALGQGPQFIFQYYEEEERQRGNFPDRFSGHQFPNYSSELNVNALLLGDSALYLCASRLRMDGRTTSSYEQYFGPGTRLTVT.

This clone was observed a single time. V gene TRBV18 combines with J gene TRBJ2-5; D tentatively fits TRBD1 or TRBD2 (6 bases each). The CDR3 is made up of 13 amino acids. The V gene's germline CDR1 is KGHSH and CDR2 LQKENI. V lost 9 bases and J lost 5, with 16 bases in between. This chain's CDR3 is CASQRGATETQYF. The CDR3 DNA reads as TGTGCCAGTCAGAGGGGGGCGACGGAGACCCAGTACTTC.

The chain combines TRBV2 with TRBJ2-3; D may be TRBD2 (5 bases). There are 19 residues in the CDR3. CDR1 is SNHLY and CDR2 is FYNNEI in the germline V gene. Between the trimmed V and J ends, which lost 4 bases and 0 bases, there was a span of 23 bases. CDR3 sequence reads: CASSAPLGRGGYSTDTQYF. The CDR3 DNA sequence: TGTGCCAGCAGTGCCCCCTTAGGGAGAGGAGGTTACAGCACAGATACGCAGTATTTT. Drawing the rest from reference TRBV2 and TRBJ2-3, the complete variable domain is EPEVTQTPSHQVTQMGQEVILRCVPISNHLYFYWYRQILGQKVEFLVSFYNNEISEKSEIFDDQFSVERPDGSNFTLKIRSTKLEDSAMYFCASSAPLGRGGYSTDTQYFGPGTRLTVL.

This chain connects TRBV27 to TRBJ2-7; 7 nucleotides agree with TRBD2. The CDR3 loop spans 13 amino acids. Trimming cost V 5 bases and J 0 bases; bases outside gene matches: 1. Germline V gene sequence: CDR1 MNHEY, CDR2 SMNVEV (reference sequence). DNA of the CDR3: TGTGCCAGCAGTCGGGACTACTCCTACGAGCAGTACTTC. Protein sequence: CASSRDYSYEQYF.

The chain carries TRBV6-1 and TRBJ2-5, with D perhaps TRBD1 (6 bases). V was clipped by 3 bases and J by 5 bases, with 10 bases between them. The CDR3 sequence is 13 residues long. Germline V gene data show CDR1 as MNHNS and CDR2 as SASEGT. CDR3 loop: CASSETGGETQYF. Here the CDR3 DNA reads TGTGCCAGCAGTGAGACAGGCGGGGAGACCCAGTACTTC.

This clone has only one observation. The CDR3 protein is CASSPRNATNEKLFF. The CDR3 DNA reads TGTGCCAGCTCACCTCGTAACGCAACTAATGAAAAACTGTTTTTT. This rearrangement joins TRBV18 to TRBJ1-4; D is uncertain. Trimming took 3 bases from V and 0 from J, leaving 8 bases between them. The length of the CDR3 is 15 residues. The germline gives CDR1 KGHSH, CDR2 LQKENI.

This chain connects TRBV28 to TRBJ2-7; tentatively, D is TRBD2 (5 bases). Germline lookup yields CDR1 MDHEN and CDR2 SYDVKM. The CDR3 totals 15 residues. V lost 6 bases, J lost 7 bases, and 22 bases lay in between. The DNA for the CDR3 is TGTGCCAGCAGCAAATCTCTTAATAGCGTCGGGGAGCAGTACTTC. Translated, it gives CASSKSLNSVGEQYF.